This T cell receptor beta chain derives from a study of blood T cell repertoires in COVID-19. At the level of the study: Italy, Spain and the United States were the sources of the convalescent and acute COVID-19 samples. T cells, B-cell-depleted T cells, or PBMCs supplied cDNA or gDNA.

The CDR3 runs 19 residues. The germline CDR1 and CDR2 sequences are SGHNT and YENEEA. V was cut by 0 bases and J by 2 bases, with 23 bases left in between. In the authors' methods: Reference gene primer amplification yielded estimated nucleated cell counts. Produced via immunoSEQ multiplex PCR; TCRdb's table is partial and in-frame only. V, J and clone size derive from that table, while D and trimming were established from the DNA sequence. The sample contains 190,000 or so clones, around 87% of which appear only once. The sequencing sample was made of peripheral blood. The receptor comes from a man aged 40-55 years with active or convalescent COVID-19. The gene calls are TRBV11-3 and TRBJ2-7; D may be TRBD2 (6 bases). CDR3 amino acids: CASSLEGFSGSGLAYEQYF. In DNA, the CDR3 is TGTGCCAGCAGCTTAGAAGGTTTCTCGGGTAGCGGACTGGCCTACGAGCAGTACTTC.